This T cell receptor (beta chain) was recorded in a study of blood T cell repertoires in COVID-19 (dated by TCRdb to 2018 to 2020). For the study in its entirety: The collaborator samples originated in the United States, Italy and Spain and spanned the acute and convalescent phases of COVID-19. The prospective study material was composed of cDNA or gDNA derived from T cells, B-cell-depleted T cells, or PBMCs. Deeply sampled blood TCRbeta repertoires from subjects exposed to, actively infected with, or recovered from COVID-19 were included in the dataset. The repertoires were made available in a free public database intended to serve as a resource for research on the immune response to SARS-CoV-2. Samples came from the ongoing ImmuneRACE study (first 160 participants) plus 1,254 subjects from 6 global collaborators. Sample metadata almost always included a de-identified subject ID, COVID-19 status, age in years and sex. Where available, HLA class I and class II types were obtained from metadata supplied by the sample provider rather than from assay-based typing. Beyond this particular receptor, the publication reports: How much clinical and demographic metadata was included differed by source and by participant, and the metadata was provided uncurated.

Trimming removed 7 bases from V and 5 bases from J, leaving 8 bases between the germline ends. The CDR3 sequence holds 11 residues, the cysteine and phenylalanine included. Only the CDR3 portion is preserved as DNA: 33 bases, with reading frame beginning at the first base. From the germline V gene, CDR1 is MNHEY and CDR2 is SVGAGI. The collaborating institutions used their own protocols to collect whole blood in K2EDTA tubes. For TCRbeta analysis, collaborator samples were shipped as frozen whole blood, as isolated PBMCs, or as DNA extracted from either sample type. This clone was detected a few times. Its antigen is unknown. Per-nucleotide qualities are absent, and no much larger clonotype sits a single base away. TCRbeta CDR3 regions were amplified from genomic DNA using the immunoSEQ Assay, a bias-controlled multiplex PCR. The authors' pipeline ran thus. The number of nucleated cells in each sample was estimated from the amplification of reference gene primers within the assay. Sequence reads were collapsed and filtered to measure the absolute abundance of every unique TCRbeta CDR3 rearrangement. For each sample, productive Simpson clonality was calculated as the square root of Simpson's diversity index across productive rearrangements. The table was pulled from immuneACCESS by TCRdb, which kept in-frame rearrangements only. Such tables lose some clones; where checked, under half of the loss comes from unresolved V genes, and the rest has no known cause. V and J calls and clone size are given by that table; D and trimming were obtained from the DNA. The sample contains tens of thousands of clones, 85% to 90% of them found a single time. 8.1% of the sample comes from the top ten.

The source of this sequence is a woman in her seventies with acute or convalescent COVID-19. Sample: peripheral blood. This receptor chain uses TRBV6-5 and TRBJ1-2; too little of a D gene remains to name it. The CDR3 region has the sequence CASIGLYGYTF. The DNA sequence is given as TGTGCCAGCATTGGACTTTATGGCTACACCTTC.